This TCR beta chain was identified during a study of cytomegalovirus exposure and HLA in healthy donors. The overall study: The study's early data release held about 85 million unique TCRs from HLA-typed donors. Study results and limitations: In a later analysis, DRB1 alleles had the most associated TCRs; HLA-C alleles the fewest. Later, an analysis showed that TCR beta chains associated with HLA were more clonally expanded than others that were equally common.

PCR was performed using 60 Vbeta and 13 Jbeta primers. As originally analysed: Later reanalysis found 75 million to 100 million unique TCR beta chains, around 10 million of them shared. The table came from immunoSEQ multiplex PCR; TCRdb's copy has only in-frame clones and leaves some out. V and J calls and clone size are as listed in that table; D and trimming were resolved from the DNA. In the table there are around 180,000 clones, 80% to 90% of which are singletons. Regarding this clone: What it binds is unknown.

From germline, CDR1 is MNHEY and CDR2 SMNVEV (reference sequence). V was shortened by 4 bases and J by 6 bases, with 9 bases between the two germline ends. The CDR3 extends over 13 amino acids. Sequencing used PBMCs. This receptor was identified in a male donor in good health and CMV-seronegative. The chain combines TRBV27 with TRBJ2-2; TRBD1 might be the D (6 bases). CDR3: CASSSQGSGELFF. CDR3 coding DNA: TGTGCCAGCAGTTCACAGGGTTCCGGGGAGCTGTTTTTT.